These 15 T cell receptor beta chains share one sample of origin, sequenced in a study of shared clonotypes between healthy human individuals. Repertoires were generated with immunoSEQ multiplex PCR, while TCRdb's copy carries only in-frame clones and drops some. The sample consists of 2 million to 2.5 million clones, approximately 96% of them appearing once. The material sequenced was naive CD4+ T cells sorted from blood. Subset meaning: CD45RA+ positively selected. All receptors come from a man aged 18 to 29 in good health.

The V call is TRBV2, the J call TRBJ1-1; possible D gene TRBD1, 5 bases. The ends were cut back, 2 bases at V and 1 base at J, with 11 bases in the middle. The CDR3 covers 15 residues. Germline V gene lookup returns CDR1 SNHLY and CDR2 FYNNEI. CDR3 in amino acids: CASSEQGPSNTEAFF. CDR3 DNA sequence: TGTGCCAGCAGTGAACAGGGTCCTTCGAACACTGAAGCTTTCTTT.

J is TRBJ1-6 and V is TRBV30; D possibly corresponds to TRBD1 (5 bases). The CDR3 loop spans 18 amino acids. Trimming took 2 bases from V and 7 from J, leaving 24 bases between them. The V gene's germline CDR1 is GTSNPN and CDR2 SVGIG (reference sequence). In DNA, the CDR3 is TGTGCCTGGAGTACTACGGGGCAGTTCCAGGGTCGAAATTCACCCCTCCACTTT. Protein: CAWSTTGQFQGRNSPLHF.

This chain joins TRBV19 and TRBJ1-5, with TRBD1 as a possible D gene (5 bases). From germline, CDR1 is LNHDA and CDR2 SQIVND (reference sequence). Trimming removed 6 bases from V and 3 bases from J, with 15 bases in between. This CDR3 has 15 amino acids. The CDR3 region is CASRMGEGLNQPQHF. CDR3 in DNA: TGTGCCAGTAGGATGGGAGAGGGGCTCAATCAGCCCCAGCATTTT.

V is TRBV5-1 and J is TRBJ1-1; 9 bases agree with TRBD1. The V gene end was trimmed by 7 bases and the J gene end by 1 base; junction bases not matched to a gene: 14. Germline V gives CDR1 SGHRS, CDR2 YFSETQ. The CDR3 has 17 residues. This CDR3 is CASGLRAGTGRNTEAFF. The CDR3 DNA reads TGCGCCAGCGGGTTGCGGGCCGGGACAGGGAGGAACACTGAAGCTTTCTTT.

This clone has only one observation. The rearrangement uses TRBV11-2 and TRBJ2-5; 15 nucleotides align to TRBD2. This CDR3 has 16 residues. V shed 5 bases, J shed 4 bases, and the junction held 5 bases outside the gene matches. The germline gives CDR1 SGHAT, CDR2 FQNNGV. As DNA, the CDR3 is TGTGCCAGCAGCCGGACTAGCGGGGGGGCGGGAGAGACCCAGTACTTC. This encodes CASSRTSGGAGETQYF.

The chain recombines TRBV6-1 with TRBJ2-1; 10 positions agree with TRBD2. J gave up 10 bases and V 6 bases, and 6 bases lay outside the gene matches. The CDR3 totals 13 residues. Germline CDR1 and CDR2: MNHNS and SASEGT. CDR3 amino acids: CASSGGLAVEQFF. CDR3 coding DNA: TGTGCCAGCAGCGGAGGACTAGCGGTCGAGCAGTTCTTC.

This sequence joins TRBV2 and TRBJ2-3, with D unclear. Trimming took 5 bases from V and 5 from J, leaving 8 bases between them. CDR3 length: 12 amino acids. Germline V gene data show CDR1 as SNHLY and CDR2 as FYNNEI. CDR3 sequence: CASSRDLDTQYF. The CDR3 nucleotides read TGTGCCAGCAGTAGAGATTTAGATACGCAGTATTTT. The entire variable domain, with the rest obtained from reference TRBV2 and TRBJ2-3, is as follows: EPEVTQTPSHQVTQMGQEVILRCVPISNHLYFYWYRQILGQKVEFLVSFYNNEISEKSEIFDDQFSVERPDGSNFTLKIRSTKLEDSAMYFCASSRDLDTQYFGPGTRLTVL.

The chain couples TRBV6-1 to TRBJ1-2; D remains unclear. Trimming shortened V by 6 bases and J by 8 bases, and 10 bases separated the two germline ends. In germline, CDR1 is MNHNS, CDR2 SASEGT. The CDR3 has 11 residues. The CDR3 DNA reads as TGTGCCAGCAGATCGGCCGGAGGCTACACCTTC. It translates to CASRSAGGYTF.

The J gene is TRBJ2-2, the V gene TRBV18, with 12 bases lining up with TRBD2. The CDR3 covers 17 residues. From germline, CDR1 is KGHSH and CDR2 LQKENI. The ends lost 5 bases at V and 3 bases at J; junction bases unmatched: 7. CDR3 sequence reads: CASSFPGLAGYTGELFF. The CDR3 coding sequence is TGTGCCAGCTCATTTCCGGGACTAGCGGGCTACACCGGGGAGCTGTTTTTT.

This chain connects TRBV5-1 to TRBJ2-2; D possibly uses TRBD1 or TRBD2 (6 bases each). Trimming pared 3 bases from V and 7 bases from J, leaving 16 bases between. The germline V gene encodes CDR1 SGHRS and CDR2 YFSETQ. The CDR3 consists of 15 residues. The CDR3 reads CASSSLRGADGELFF. In nucleotides, the CDR3 is TGCGCCAGCAGCTCCCTGAGGGGGGCCGACGGGGAGCTGTTTTTT.

A remark on this clone: Other nucleotide sequences in the sample specify the same CDR3. The chain is built from TRBV7-8 and TRBJ1-1; perhaps TRBD1 as D (5 bases). From germline, CDR1 is SGHVS and CDR2 FQNEAQ. CDR3 length: 14 residues. V was trimmed by 3 bases and J by 0 bases, leaving 8 bases between them. The CDR3 DNA is TGTGCCAGCAGCTTGGGGCCGGTGAACACTGAAGCTTTCTTT. As protein: CASSLGPVNTEAFF. Variable domain in full (rest from reference TRBV7-8 and TRBJ1-1): GAGVSQSPRYKVAKRGQDVALRCDPISGHVSLFWYQQALGQGPEFLTYFQNEAQLDKSGLPSDRFFAERPEGSVSTLKIQRTQQEDSAVYLCASSLGPVNTEAFFGQGTRLTVV.

The gene calls are TRBV6-5 and TRBJ2-3; 11 bases agree with TRBD1. Germline CDR1 is MNHEY and CDR2 is SVGAGI. V dropped 7 bases and J dropped 3; count of bases not matched to a gene: 6. The CDR3 has 15 residues. CDR3 in DNA: TGTGCCAGCACCTCAGGACAGGGGGCAACAGATACGCAGTATTTT. This translates into CASTSGQGATDTQYF.

The chain links TRBV9 to TRBJ1-2, with no clear D. Trimming took 4 bases from V and 1 from J, leaving 14 bases between them. The CDR3 length is 15 residues. Germline CDR1 SGDLS, CDR2 YYNGEE. The DNA of the CDR3 is TGTGCCAGCAGCTCCCGCGACACATTTAACTATGGCTACACCTTC. Its protein product is CASSSRDTFNYGYTF. The whole variable domain, filled in from reference TRBV9 and TRBJ1-2, reads DSGVTQTPKHLITATGQRVTLRCSPRSGDLSVYWYQQSLDQGLQFLIQYYNGEERAKGNILERFSAQQFPDLHSELNLSSLELGDSALYFCASSSRDTFNYGYTFGSGTRLTVV.

This clone was recorded once. V is TRBV5-3 and J is TRBJ1-5; D might be TRBD1 (6 bases). TRBV5-3 is an open reading frame whose function is uncertain. Trimming shortened V by 3 bases and J by 4 bases, and 14 bases separated the two germline ends. This CDR3 is built from 15 residues. CDR3 sequence reads: CARSSGGTPNQPQHF. The CDR3 DNA reads as TGTGCCAGAAGCTCGGGGGGGACACCTAATCAGCCCCAGCATTTT.

The rearrangement uses TRBV7-9 and TRBJ2-7, with 8 bases fitting TRBD1. There are 15 residues in the CDR3. CDR1 SEHNR and CDR2 FQNEAQ come from the germline V gene (reference sequence). The V segment lost 5 bases and the J segment 5 bases; nucleotides outside the gene matches: 11. The CDR3 loop is CASSPGGRGQDEQYF. DNA of the CDR3: TGTGCCAGCAGCCCTGGGGGCAGGGGGCAGGACGAGCAGTACTTC.